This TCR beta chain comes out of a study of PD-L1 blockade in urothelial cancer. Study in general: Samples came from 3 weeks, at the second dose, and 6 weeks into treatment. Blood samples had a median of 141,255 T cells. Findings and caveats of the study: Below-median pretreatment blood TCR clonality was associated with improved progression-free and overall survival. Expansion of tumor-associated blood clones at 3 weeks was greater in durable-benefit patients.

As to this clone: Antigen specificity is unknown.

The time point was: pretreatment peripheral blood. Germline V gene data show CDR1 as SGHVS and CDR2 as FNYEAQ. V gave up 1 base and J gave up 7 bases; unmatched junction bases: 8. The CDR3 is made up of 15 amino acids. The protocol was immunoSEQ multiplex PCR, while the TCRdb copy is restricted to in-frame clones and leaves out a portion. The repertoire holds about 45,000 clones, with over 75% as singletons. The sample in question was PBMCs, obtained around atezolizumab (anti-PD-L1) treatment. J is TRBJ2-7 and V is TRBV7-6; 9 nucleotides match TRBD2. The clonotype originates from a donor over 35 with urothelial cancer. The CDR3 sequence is CASSLGQAGGREQYF. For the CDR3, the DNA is TGTGCCAGCAGCTTAGGACAAGCGGGAGGACGGGAGCAGTACTTC. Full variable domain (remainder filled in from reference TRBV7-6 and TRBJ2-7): GAGVSQSPRYKVTKRGQDVALRCDPISGHVSLYWYRQALGQGPEFLTYFNYEAQQDKSGLPNDRFSAERPEGSISTLTIQRTEQRDSAMYRCASSLGQAGGREQYFGPGTRLTVT.